The source of this T cell receptor (beta chain) is a study of T cells after yellow fever vaccination. General study points: The bulk population could contribute abundant contaminating clonotypes to FACS-sorted repertoires. Among all clonotypes, a small share was observed in both CD4 and CD8 compartments.

The germline V and J ends were trimmed by 4 bases and 4 bases, with 17 bases remaining between them. The V gene's germline CDR1 is DFQATT and CDR2 SNEGSKA (reference sequence). The CDR3 has 14 amino acids. Details on this clonotype: As yet, its antigen is unknown.

5'RACE template switching generated TCR cDNA, adding a universal primer site and UMIs. MiXCR, run by TCRdb on the 5' RACE reads, gives a single entry per CDR3 protein. The sample carries some 390,000 distinct CDR3 sequences, approximately 6% recorded once. This TCR was sampled from a man aged 25-45 years who received the YFV17D yellow fever vaccine. The sequences come from PBMCs, collected 5 days after the yellow fever booster vaccination. The genes are TRBV20-1 and TRBJ2-7, with a tentative D call TRBD2 (6 bases). The CDR3 nucleotides are TGCAGTGCTACCGGACGGCCTGGGGGGTACGAGCAGTACTTC. Protein product: CSATGRPGGYEQYF.